These 18 T cell receptor beta chains share one sample of origin, sequenced in a study of spatial heterogeneity in lung cancer. Specified time point: sample taken at primary tumor resection. Material for sequencing was whole RNA from tumor, nontumor lung or frozen PBMC, left unsorted. Using its own MiXCR run on the 5' RACE reads, TCRdb lists one record per CDR3 protein. The table lists 25,000 or so distinct CDR3 sequences, 7.5% to 9.5% of them singletons. Source: PBMCs, taken at surgery. The receptors originated from a female donor with early-stage non-small cell lung cancer.

V usage is TRBV24-1 and J usage is TRBJ2-2; 7 nucleotides agree with TRBD1. This CDR3 spans 16 amino acids. Germline CDR1 and CDR2: KGHDR and SFDVKD. The V gene end was trimmed by 3 bases and the J gene end by 5 bases; junction bases not matched to a gene: 8. The CDR3 loop is CATSDPGTAATGELFF. Written as DNA, the CDR3 is TGTGCCACCAGTGATCCCGGGACAGCAGCTACCGGGGAGCTGTTTTTT.

This clonotype was counted many times. The rearrangement uses TRBV7-9 and TRBJ1-6, with a tentative D call TRBD1 (6 bases). The germline gives CDR1 SEHNR, CDR2 FQNEAQ (reference sequence). Trimming took off 8 bases at V and 7 bases at J, with 15 bases between the two ends. The CDR3 loop spans 14 amino acids. The CDR3 here is CASQGQRLNSPLHF. CDR3 nucleotide sequence: TGTGCCAGCCAAGGACAGCGACTCAATTCACCCCTCCACTTT.

This clonotype was recorded at least ten times. The chain uses TRBV23-1 and TRBJ2-7; no clear D. TRBV23-1 is classed as an ORF, of uncertain function. The CDR3 loop spans 16 amino acids. V lost 3 bases and J 2 bases, leaving 17 bases between the germline ends. CDR3 in amino acids: CASSHSSPPRPYEQYV. The CDR3 DNA reads TGCGCCAGCAGTCACTCCTCACCACCACGCCCCTACGAGCAGTACGTC.

This clonotype was observed many times. V is TRBV29-1 and J is TRBJ2-3, with 12 nucleotides matching TRBD2. The CDR3 contains 16 residues. CDR1 and CDR2 (germline): SQVTM, ANQGSEA. Trimming cost V 3 bases and J 0 bases; bases outside gene matches: 4. Here the CDR3 DNA reads TGCAGCGTTGATGGGACTAGCGGGTTTAGCACAGATACGCAGTATTTT. It is translated as CSVDGTSGFSTDTQYF.

In its sample, this clonotype was seen a few times. The V gene is TRBV20-1, the J gene TRBJ2-5; D uncertain. Trimming cost V 4 bases and J 5 bases, with 8 bases left between them. This CDR3 is 11 amino acids long. Germline CDR1 is DFQATT and CDR2 is SNEGSKA (reference sequence). In DNA form, the CDR3 reads TGCAGTGCTAACGAAATGGAGACCCAGTACTTC. This codes for CSANEMETQYF.

This clonotype has a handful of counts. The chain recombines TRBV5-1 with TRBJ2-3, with 7 positions matching TRBD2. J was trimmed by 4 bases and V by 2 bases; bases with no gene match: 7. The CDR3 has 15 amino acids. CDR1 and CDR2 from the germline V gene are SGHRS and YFSETQ. CDR3 sequence reads: CASSLGGSDADTQYF. The CDR3 DNA sequence: TGCGCCAGCAGCTTAGGCGGGAGTGACGCAGATACGCAGTATTTT. Full variable domain (outside the CDR3, taken from reference TRBV5-1 and TRBJ2-3): KAGVTQTPRYLIKTRGQQVTLSCSPISGHRSVSWYQQTPGQGLQFLFEYFSETQRNKGNFPGRFSGRQFSNSRSEMNVSTLELGDSALYLCASSLGGSDADTQYFGPGTRLTVL.

The J gene is TRBJ2-3, the V gene TRBV24-1; D might be TRBD1 (5 bases). Trimming took 5 bases from V and 1 from J, leaving 9 bases between them. This CDR3 is 14 amino acids long. Per the germline V gene, CDR1 is KGHDR and CDR2 is SFDVKD. The CDR3 DNA is TGTGCCACCAGTGTTGGACACCGCACAGATACGCAGTATTTT. Residues: CATSVGHRTDTQYF.

This clonotype was counted only a few times. The chain combines TRBV2 with TRBJ1-4; the D gene is possibly TRBD1 (5 bases). CDR3 length equals 13 residues. The V gene lost 5 bases and the J gene lost 7 bases, with 11 bases spanning the gap. From germline, CDR1 is SNHLY and CDR2 FYNNEI. The DNA of the CDR3 is TGTGCCAGCAGTTCGGGACGTAGTGAAAAACTGTTTTTT. Translating gives CASSSGRSEKLFF.

The sample holds a few counts of this clonotype. The V and J genes are TRBV10-3 and TRBJ2-7; D perhaps matches TRBD1 (6 bases). The germline gives CDR1 ENHRY, CDR2 SYGVKD. V shed 5 bases and J shed 6 bases, with 14 bases lying between them. The CDR3 runs 13 residues. The CDR3, as DNA: TGTGCCATCAGTTTAACAGGGTTGCGCGAGCAGTACTTC. Its protein product is CAISLTGLREQYF.

This clonotype has a count of ten or more. This chain joins TRBV5-4 and TRBJ2-7, with 8 positions matching TRBD2. The CDR3 is made up of 14 amino acids. Germline lookup yields CDR1 SGHNT and CDR2 YYREEE (reference sequence). V lost 7 bases to trimming and J lost 0 bases; unmatched junction nucleotides: 6. In nucleotides, the CDR3 is TGTGCCAGCGGGGGAGGGACTAGCTCCTACGAGCAGTACGTC. As protein: CASGGGTSSYEQYV.

This clonotype was picked up a small number of times. The chain uses TRBV28 and TRBJ1-1; D is undetermined. V was cut by 6 bases and J by 1 base, with 12 bases left in between. The germline V gene encodes CDR1 MDHEN and CDR2 SYDVKM. The CDR3 has 14 residues. CDR3 sequence reads: CASSLRRANTEAFF. CDR3 bases: TGTGCCAGCAGCCTCAGGCGGGCGAACACTGAAGCTTTCTTT.

There are many counts of this clonotype. The rearrangement uses TRBV29-1 and TRBJ2-5; possibly TRBD2 for D (6 bases). The CDR3 totals 12 residues. Trimming removed 7 bases at V and 1 base at J, with 10 bases between. The germline V gene encodes CDR1 SQVTM and CDR2 ANQGSEA. Here the CDR3 DNA reads TGCAGCGCCATGACTAGCCAAGAGACCCAGTACTTC. Its protein product is CSAMTSQETQYF.

This clonotype showed up many times. The V call is TRBV10-2, the J call TRBJ2-4; 9 nucleotides align to TRBD2. The ends lost 0 bases at V and 0 bases at J; junction bases unmatched: 9. This CDR3 spans 19 amino acids. CDR1 WSHSY and CDR2 SAAADI come from the germline V gene. DNA of the CDR3: TGCGCCAGCAGTGAGTCAGGTCTAGCGGGGAAGCTAGCCAAAAACATTCAGTACTTC. This encodes CASSESGLAGKLAKNIQYF.

This clonotype occurred many times. The CDR3 reads CASSQEAGGFGDTQYF. DNA for the CDR3: TGTGCCAGCAGCCAAGAGGCAGGGGGTTTCGGAGATACGCAGTATTTT. The chain couples TRBV4-2 to TRBJ2-3, with 7 bases matching TRBD1. J lost 5 bases, V lost 0 bases, and 8 bases had no gene match. Per the germline V gene, CDR1 is LGHNA and CDR2 is YNFKEQ. CDR3 length: 16 residues.

This sequence joins TRBV6-2 or TRBV6-3 and TRBJ1-5, with D tentatively TRBD1 (5 bases). V was clipped by 6 bases and J by 3 bases, with 18 bases between them. There are 16 residues in the CDR3. The germline V gene has CDR1 MNHEY and CDR2 SVGEGT. This chain's CDR3 is CASRKLGTGLNQPQHF. The CDR3 region has the DNA TGTGCCAGCAGAAAACTCGGGACGGGGCTCAATCAGCCCCAGCATTTT.

In its sample, this clonotype was seen many times. The CDR3 sequence is CASKLEGEPDTQYF. CDR3 DNA: TGTGCCAGCAAATTGGAGGGAGAACCGGATACGCAGTATTTT. The chain joins TRBV2 to TRBJ2-3; TRBD2 is a possible D gene (6 bases). V lost 7 bases, J lost 6 bases, and 17 bases lay in between. Looked up from germline, CDR1 is SNHLY and CDR2 is FYNNEI. The CDR3 covers 14 residues.

There are many counts of this clonotype. The chain uses TRBV28 and TRBJ1-1; 8 nucleotides match TRBD1. J lost 1 base, V lost 7 bases, and 14 bases had no gene match. CDR1 and CDR2 (germline): MDHEN, SYDVKM. The CDR3 is made up of 17 amino acids. The CDR3 DNA follows: TGTGCCAGCACCGAGGACGGCCTACAGGGGGAGAACACTGAAGCTTTCTTT. Protein: CASTEDGLQGENTEAFF.

There are a few counts of this clonotype. V and J are TRBV3-1 and TRBJ2-1; 8 bases align to TRBD2. This CDR3 region has 17 residues. Germline V gene lookup returns CDR1 LGHDT and CDR2 YNNKEL (reference sequence). V gave up 5 bases and J gave up 4 bases; unmatched junction bases: 13. The CDR3 region has the DNA TGTGCCAGCAGCTTCGGCGGGAGGCCTCGTGGATACAATGAGCAGTTCTTC. This sequence encodes CASSFGGRPRGYNEQFF.